The source of this TCR beta chain is a study of blood T cell repertoires in COVID-19. Profiled with immunoSEQ multiplex PCR; TCRdb holds only in-frame clones, not every one. The data show 100,000 to 120,000 clones, with approximately 79% seen just once and about a sixth held by the top ten. Of note for this clone: Other DNA sequences within the sample encode an identical CDR3.

Unmatched junction bases numbered 4, after V lost 3 bases and J lost 4 bases. CDR1 and CDR2 from the germline V gene are SGHTA and FQGNSA. The length of the CDR3 is 14 residues. This chain joins TRBV7-2 and TRBJ2-7; 9 bases match TRBD1. Sequenced sample: peripheral blood. The sequence derives from a woman older than 75 with active or convalescent COVID-19. The CDR3 DNA reads TGTGCCAGCAGCTTTAGGACAGGGGATTACGAGCAGTACTTC. Its translation is CASSFRTGDYEQYF.